One sample yielded the 30 T cell receptor beta chains listed below, sequenced in a study of beta chain features in type 1 diabetes. Reverse transcription of all isolated RNA meant that expressed TCRB transcripts were sequenced. The protocol was immunoSEQ multiplex PCR, while the TCRdb copy is restricted to in-frame clones and leaves out a portion. The sample holds roughly 370,000 clones, approximately 14% seen once. The sequencing sample was made of naive CD4+ T cells from blood. The receptors originated from a man aged 25-45 years in good health.

J is TRBJ2-3 and V is TRBV30; D might be TRBD1 (5 bases). The CDR3 spans 12 residues. Germline lookup yields CDR1 GTSNPN and CDR2 SVGIG (reference sequence). With 2 bases removed from V and 3 bases from J, the gap between germline ends came to 6 bases. DNA of the CDR3: TGTGCCTGGAGTCAGGGAACAGATACGCAGTATTTT. Protein: CAWSQGTDTQYF.

This clone was observed a handful of times. The J gene is TRBJ2-7, the V gene TRBV2; 7 nucleotides line up with TRBD1. The length of the CDR3 is 13 residues. With V trimmed by 4 bases and J by 6 bases, 6 bases remained unmatched. The germline CDR1 and CDR2 sequences are SNHLY and FYNNEI. The CDR3 nucleotides are TGTGCCAGCAGTGTCGACAGGGCTCGCGAGCAGTACTTC. Its translation: CASSVDRAREQYF. Full variable domain (remainder filled in from reference TRBV2 and TRBJ2-7): EPEVTQTPSHQVTQMGQEVILRCVPISNHLYFYWYRQILGQKVEFLVSFYNNEISEKSEIFDDQFSVERPDGSNFTLKIRSTKLEDSAMYFCASSVDRAREQYFGPGTRLTVT.

V and J are TRBV7-2 and TRBJ2-3; 7 nucleotides agree with TRBD1. This CDR3 comprises 15 residues. With V trimmed by 1 base and J by 6 bases, 7 bases remained unmatched. Per the germline V gene, CDR1 is SGHTA and CDR2 is FQGNSA. CDR3 sequence: CASSLETGIGDTQYF. In DNA, the CDR3 is TGTGCCAGCAGCTTAGAGACAGGGATCGGGGATACGCAGTATTTT. Full variable domain (missing parts from reference TRBV7-2 and TRBJ2-3): GAGVSQSPSNKVTEKGKDVELRCDPISGHTALYWYRQSLGQGLEFLIYFQGNSAPDKSGLPSDRFSAERTGGSVSTLTIQRTQQEDSAVYLCASSLETGIGDTQYFGPGTRLTVL.

J is TRBJ2-1 and V is TRBV30; no clear D gene. The V gene's germline CDR1 is GTSNPN and CDR2 SVGIG (reference sequence). This CDR3 has 14 amino acids. The ends were cut back, 1 base at V and 5 bases at J, with 12 bases in the middle. CDR3 DNA: TGTGCCTGGAGTGCGTCAGGCACCAACAATGAGCAGTTCTTC. It is translated as CAWSASGTNNEQFF.

The chain links TRBV6-1 to TRBJ1-1; possible D gene TRBD1, 5 bases. This CDR3 contains 14 residues. The germline V and J ends were trimmed by 6 bases and 0 bases, with 11 bases remaining between them. Germline CDR1 is MNHNS and CDR2 is SASEGT. This CDR3 reads CASRRGHLNTEAFF. The CDR3 nucleotides read TGTGCCAGCAGACGAGGACACTTGAACACTGAAGCTTTCTTT.

This clone was seen only a few times. The DNA for the CDR3 is TGTGCCAGTAGTGACGGACTAGCGGGGTTCTCTGGGGCCAACGTCCTGACTTTC. Amino acid sequence: CASSDGLAGFSGANVLTF. This rearrangement joins TRBV19 to TRBJ2-6; 12 bases match TRBD2. Germline trimming cut 5 bases from V and 0 bases from J; bases unmatched to any gene: 5. This CDR3 region has 18 residues. Germline CDR1 is LNHDA and CDR2 is SQIVND (reference sequence).

In this sample, this clone turned up a few times. V gene TRBV5-1 combines with J gene TRBJ2-7; 10 nucleotides align to TRBD1. V lost 4 bases, J lost 3 bases, and 13 bases stayed unmatched. CDR1 and CDR2 from the germline V gene are SGHRS and YFSETQ. This CDR3 is 17 amino acids long. The CDR3 coding sequence is TGCGCCAGCAGCCGGGACAGGGGTACGGCAGGGAACTACGAGCAGTACTTC. It is translated as CASSRDRGTAGNYEQYF.

This clone was found a few times. The chain joins TRBV30 to TRBJ1-1; D is unclear. Germline V gene data show CDR1 as GTSNPN and CDR2 as SVGIG (reference sequence). This CDR3 has 13 residues. V lost 3 bases and J lost 6, with 14 bases in between. CDR3 in DNA: TGTGCCTGGAGCCTCCGGGCTGATGCTGAAGCTTTCTTT. It translates to CAWSLRADAEAFF. The complete variable domain, with remaining parts taken from reference TRBV30 and TRBJ1-1, reads SQTIHQWPATLVQPVGSPLSLECTVEGTSNPNLYWYRQAAGRGLQLLFYSVGIGQISSEVPQNLSASRPQDRQFILSSKKLLLSDSGFYLCAWSLRADAEAFFGQGTRLTVV.

The V gene is TRBV9, the J gene TRBJ2-7; tentatively, D is TRBD2 (5 bases). In germline, CDR1 is SGDLS, CDR2 YYNGEE. V lost 0 bases to trimming and J lost 2 bases, with 9 bases between them. CDR3 length: 14 residues. The CDR3 here is CASSVDGLTYEQYF. CDR3 bases: TGTGCCAGCAGCGTAGATGGACTTACCTACGAGCAGTACTTC.

The rearrangement joins TRBV6-5 to TRBJ2-7; 7 bases align to TRBD2. Germline CDR1 and CDR2: MNHEY and SVGAGI. Trimming cost V 2 bases and J 2 bases; bases outside gene matches: 6. This CDR3 region has 15 residues. CDR3 sequence reads: CASSYGTGGAYEQYF. The DNA of the CDR3 is TGTGCCAGCAGTTACGGTACGGGAGGAGCCTACGAGCAGTACTTC.

The chain recombines TRBV7-2 with TRBJ2-5, with TRBD1 matching over 8 bases. The CDR3 has 13 residues. Germline lookup yields CDR1 SGHTA and CDR2 FQGNSA. V lost 4 bases, J lost 2 bases, and 0 bases stayed unmatched. The CDR3 bases are TGTGCCAGCAGCTGGACAGGGCAAGAGACCCAGTACTTC. Protein sequence: CASSWTGQETQYF.

V usage is TRBV30 and J usage is TRBJ1-5, with 8 positions matching TRBD1. The CDR3 extends over 15 amino acids. The V gene's germline CDR1 is GTSNPN and CDR2 SVGIG (reference sequence). Trimming removed 5 bases from V and 1 base from J; junction bases left unmatched: 7. The CDR3 bases are TGTGCCTGGGCCAGGGGGCAAAGAAGCAATCAGCCCCAGCATTTT. Its translation: CAWARGQRSNQPQHF. Full variable domain (remainder filled in from reference TRBV30 and TRBJ1-5): SQTIHQWPATLVQPVGSPLSLECTVEGTSNPNLYWYRQAAGRGLQLLFYSVGIGQISSEVPQNLSASRPQDRQFILSSKKLLLSDSGFYLCAWARGQRSNQPQHFGDGTRLSIL.

This clone was detected a few times. The V and J genes are TRBV4-1 and TRBJ1-5, with TRBD1 as a possible D gene (6 bases). This CDR3 comprises 15 residues. CDR1 and CDR2 (germline): MGHRA, YSYEKL. V was clipped by 4 bases and J by 2 bases, with 12 bases between them. The CDR3: CASSPQGLGNQPQHF. CDR3 bases: TGCGCCAGCAGCCCACAGGGTTTGGGCAATCAGCCCCAGCATTTT.

The V and J genes are TRBV27 and TRBJ1-6, with no clear D. The length of the CDR3 is 15 residues. V gave up 3 bases and J gave up 5 bases, with 11 bases separating them. Looked up from germline, CDR1 is MNHEY and CDR2 is SMNVEV (reference sequence). CDR3 amino acids: CASSLMGRNNSPLHF. DNA of the CDR3: TGTGCCAGCAGTTTGATGGGGAGAAATAATTCACCCCTCCACTTT.

This rearrangement joins TRBV30 to TRBJ1-2, with unresolved D. The CDR3 extends over 12 amino acids. Germline V gene data show CDR1 as GTSNPN and CDR2 as SVGIG (reference sequence). V was clipped by 4 bases and J by 1 base, with 7 bases between them. The CDR3 region is CAWIGRNYGYTF. In nucleotides, the CDR3 is TGTGCCTGGATTGGGCGTAACTATGGCTACACCTTC.

This chain connects TRBV7-8 to TRBJ2-5; D may be TRBD1 or TRBD2 (7 bases each). Between the trimmed V and J ends, which lost 5 bases and 0 bases, there was a span of 22 bases. Germline V gene sequence: CDR1 SGHVS, CDR2 FQNEAQ. CDR3 length: 18 amino acids. This CDR3 is CASSPRGPTSQYQETQYF. The DNA of the CDR3 is TGTGCCAGCAGCCCAAGGGGGCCGACTAGCCAGTACCAAGAGACCCAGTACTTC.

This clone was seen at least ten times. J is TRBJ1-5 and V is TRBV29-1; tentatively, D is TRBD1 (5 bases). V lost 4 bases to trimming and J lost 5 bases, with 6 bases between them. The CDR3 spans 11 residues. Germline CDR1 SQVTM, CDR2 ANQGSEA. CDR3 sequence (DNA): TGCAGCGTTGGGGACGATCAGCCCCAGCATTTT. This codes for CSVGDDQPQHF.

On this clone: A read error may account for a junction end that differs from germline. The chain is built from TRBV7-2 and TRBJ2-1, with 8 bases that match TRBD1. Germline lookup yields CDR1 SGHTA and CDR2 FQGNSA. The CDR3 extends over 14 amino acids. The CDR3 protein is CASSPSSGGNKQFF. As DNA, the CDR3 is TGTGCCAGCAGCCCTTCGTCAGGGGGCAATAAGCAGTTCTTC.

The genes are TRBV18 and TRBJ1-1; 10 bases line up with TRBD1. V lost 6 bases to trimming and J lost 3 bases; unmatched junction nucleotides: 7. Germline CDR1 reads KGHSH; CDR2 reads LQKENI. CDR3 size: 15 residues. Here the CDR3 DNA reads TGTGCCAGCTCCCAGGGACAGGGGTCTTACACTGAAGCTTTCTTT. This codes for CASSQGQGSYTEAFF.

This clone was observed a few times. This chain links TRBV4-1 with TRBJ2-3; 12 nucleotides line up with TRBD2. The CDR3 is 16 amino acids. Germline trimming cut 5 bases from V and 1 base from J; bases unmatched to any gene: 4. Germline V gene data show CDR1 as MGHRA and CDR2 as YSYEKL. CDR3 bases: TGCGCCAGCAGCATACTAGCGGGGGGACGCACAGATACGCAGTATTTT. Encoded protein: CASSILAGGRTDTQYF.

The chain combines TRBV7-2 with TRBJ2-4; 9 bases match TRBD2. V shed 1 base, J shed 6 bases, and the junction held 4 bases outside the gene matches. This CDR3 region has 15 residues. CDR1 is SGHTA, CDR2 FQGNSA, per germline. DNA of the CDR3: TGTGCCAGCAGCTTAGAACTTAGCGGGGGAAACATTCAGTACTTC. Amino acids: CASSLELSGGNIQYF.

There are a few counts of this clone. The rearrangement links TRBV7-9 to TRBJ2-5; TRBD1 agrees at 7 bases. J lost 10 bases, V lost 5 bases, and 10 bases had no gene match. CDR1 and CDR2 from the germline V gene are SEHNR and FQNEAQ (reference sequence). The CDR3 is made up of 13 amino acids. In DNA form, the CDR3 reads TGTGCCAGCAGCCAAGGGGGCCTTGGTGTCCAGTACTTC. The encoded protein is CASSQGGLGVQYF.

This clone was observed at least ten times. A read error may account for a junction end that differs from germline. This sequence joins TRBV28 and TRBJ2-5, with 8 bases that match TRBD2. The CDR3 sequence is 12 residues long. Germline lookup yields CDR1 MDHEN and CDR2 SYDVKM. The CDR3 DNA sequence: TGTGCCAGCAAAATAGCGGGGCGGGAGTGCGACTTC. Translating gives CASKIAGRECDF.

The chain employs TRBV5-6 and TRBJ2-3; 10 positions match TRBD2. Per germline, CDR1 SGHDT and CDR2 YYEEEE. The CDR3 has 15 amino acids. V was pared by 4 bases and J by 7 bases, with 9 bases of the junction left unmatched. CDR3 in amino acids: CASSVPSGRVHTQYF. The CDR3 nucleotides are TGTGCCAGCAGCGTACCTAGCGGGAGAGTGCATACGCAGTATTTT.

The sample holds a few counts of this clone. The CDR3 loop is CASSLRQAGETQYF. CDR3 DNA sequence: TGTGCCAGCAGCTTAAGACAGGCGGGAGAGACCCAGTACTTC. V usage is TRBV7-6 and J usage is TRBJ2-5; tentative D call: TRBD1 (6 bases). From germline, CDR1 is SGHVS and CDR2 FNYEAQ. The CDR3 consists of 14 residues. The V end was cut by 2 bases, the J end by 4 bases, with 11 bases between.

This chain uses TRBV21-1 with TRBJ2-7. TRBV21-1 corresponds to a pseudogene. The CDR3 contains 13 residues. The DNA for the CDR3 is TGTGCCAGCAGTGGGCAGCGCTCCTACGAGCAGTACGTC. Amino acids: CASSGQRSYEQYV.

The rearrangement uses TRBV7-9 and TRBJ2-7; D is possibly TRBD1 (6 bases). V was clipped by 5 bases and J by 2 bases, with 16 bases between them. CDR3 size: 15 residues. Looked up from germline, CDR1 is SEHNR and CDR2 is FQNEAQ (reference sequence). The CDR3 sequence: CASSRTRGGPYEQYF. The CDR3 region has the DNA TGTGCCAGCAGCCGTACCAGGGGTGGGCCCTACGAGCAGTACTTC.

The rearrangement links TRBV25-1 to TRBJ1-2, with TRBD1 identical over 7 bases. The CDR3 has 13 amino acids. Trimming took 6 bases from V and 3 from J; bases not matched to a gene: 4. Germline CDR1 and CDR2: MGHDK and SYGVNS. CDR3 DNA sequence: TGTGCCAGCAGGCCAGGGGGGGACTATGGCTACACCTTC. Its translation is CASRPGGDYGYTF.

This clone came up a few times. This rearrangement joins TRBV7-2 to TRBJ2-1, with D perhaps being TRBD1 or TRBD2 (5 bases each). The germline V gene encodes CDR1 SGHTA and CDR2 FQGNSA. The CDR3 has 15 residues. Trimming took 4 bases from V and 6 from J, leaving 16 bases between them. CDR3 residues: CASSSPGPPSNEQFF. The CDR3 bases are TGTGCCAGCAGCTCGCCGGGACCGCCTTCCAATGAGCAGTTCTTC.

This clone came up a few times. A read error may produce the germline difference seen at one junction end. The gene calls are TRBV5-4 and TRBJ2-6; D is uncertain. The CDR3 spans 17 residues. The V gene's germline CDR1 is SGHNT and CDR2 YYREEE (reference sequence). The CDR3 loop reads CASTLTARIAGANVLTF. In DNA, the CDR3 is TGTGCCAGCACCTTGACGGCTCGGATTGCTGGGGCCAACGTCCTGACTTTC.